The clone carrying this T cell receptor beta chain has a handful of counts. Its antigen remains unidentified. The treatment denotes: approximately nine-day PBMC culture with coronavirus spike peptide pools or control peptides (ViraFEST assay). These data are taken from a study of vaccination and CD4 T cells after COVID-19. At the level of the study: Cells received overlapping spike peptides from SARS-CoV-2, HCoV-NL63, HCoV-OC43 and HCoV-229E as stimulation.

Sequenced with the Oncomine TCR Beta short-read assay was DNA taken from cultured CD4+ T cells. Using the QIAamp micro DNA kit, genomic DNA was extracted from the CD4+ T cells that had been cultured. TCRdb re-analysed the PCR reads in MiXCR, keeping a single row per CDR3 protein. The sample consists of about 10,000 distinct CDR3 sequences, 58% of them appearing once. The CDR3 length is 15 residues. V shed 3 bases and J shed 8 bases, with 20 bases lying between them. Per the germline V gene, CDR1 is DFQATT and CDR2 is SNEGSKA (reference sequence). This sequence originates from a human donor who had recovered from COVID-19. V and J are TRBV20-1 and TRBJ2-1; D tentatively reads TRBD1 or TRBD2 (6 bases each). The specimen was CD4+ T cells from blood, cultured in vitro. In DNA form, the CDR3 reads TGCAGTGCTAGTGTTAGTAGGCCAGGGGAGGATGAGCAGTTCTTC. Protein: CSASVSRPGEDEQFF.